The 31 T cell receptor beta chains in this list originate from one sample, sequenced in a study of preoperative IRX-2 immunotherapy in early breast cancer. The treatment is: preoperative locoregional IRX-2 cytokine immunotherapy. Clones were read by immunoSEQ multiplex PCR, and TCRdb kept only the in-frame ones, dropping some. The sample has about 19,000 clones, approximately 80% seen once. This sample comprised lymph node tissue, obtained after IRX-2 immunotherapy. The receptors derive from a human donor with breast cancer.

The chain has TRBV6-8 and TRBJ2-4; the match to TRBD1 covers 8 bases. The CDR3 consists of 14 residues. Trimming removed 5 bases from V and 9 bases from J; junction bases left unmatched: 9. CDR1 and CDR2 from the germline V gene are MNHGY and SAAAGT. CDR3 in DNA: TGTGCCAGCAGTGGTGGGACAGGAGTAAGCATTCAGTACTTC. Translation gives CASSGGTGVSIQYF.

This clone was seen just once. V usage is TRBV6-8 and J usage is TRBJ1-5; a weak D match, TRBD1 (6 bases). CDR1 MNHGY and CDR2 SAAAGT come from the germline V gene. The germline V and J ends were trimmed by 7 bases and 3 bases, with 10 bases remaining between them. CDR3 length: 13 residues. CDR3 sequence reads: CASKGQFNQPQHF. The CDR3 DNA sequence: TGTGCCAGCAAAGGACAGTTCAATCAGCCCCAGCATTTT.

The J gene is TRBJ2-7, the V gene TRBV4-1; no reliable D call. V lost 3 bases, J lost 2 bases, and 11 bases lay in between. This CDR3 has 14 amino acids. The germline V gene encodes CDR1 MGHRA and CDR2 YSYEKL. CDR3 nucleotides: TGCGCCAGCAGCCAGGGAACAATGACCTACGAGCAGTACTTC. It codes for CASSQGTMTYEQYF.

Remarks on this clone: At one end the junction does not follow the germline gene, possibly because of a read error. The chain recombines TRBV6-8 with TRBJ2-3, with 7 bases that match TRBD2. There are 15 residues in the CDR3. Looked up from germline, CDR1 is MNHGY and CDR2 is SAAAGT. Written as DNA, the CDR3 is TGTGCCATCAGTGGTGGGAGGGGAAACACAGATACGCAGTATTTT. The encoded protein is CAISGGRGNTDTQYF.

The chain combines TRBV11-3 with TRBJ2-7; 7 bases match TRBD1. There are 16 residues in the CDR3. Germline CDR1 is SGHNT and CDR2 is YENEEA. After removal of 8 bases from V and 2 bases from J, the junction contained 15 bases not matched to a gene. The CDR3 loop is CASHTFSGTVAYEQYF. The DNA of the CDR3 is TGTGCCAGCCACACCTTTTCAGGGACAGTTGCCTACGAGCAGTACTTC.

The chain employs TRBV29-1 and TRBJ1-2; D gene unclear. The V end was cut by 3 bases, the J end by 2 bases, with 7 bases between. This CDR3 is 12 amino acids long. The V gene's germline CDR1 is SQVTM and CDR2 ANQGSEA. In nucleotides, the CDR3 is TGCAGCGTTGATGGCATAAACTATGGCTACACCTTC. Translated, it gives CSVDGINYGYTF. The full variable domain, its missing parts supplied by reference TRBV29-1 and TRBJ1-2, is SAVISQKPSRDICQRGTSLTIQCQVDSQVTMMFWYRQQPGQSLTLIATANQGSEATYESGFVIDKFPISRPNLTFSTLTVSNMSPEDSSIYLCSVDGINYGYTFGSGTRLTVV.

The chain joins TRBV10-2 to TRBJ2-5, with 13 bases identical to TRBD2. V shed 5 bases, J shed 2 bases, and the junction held 5 bases outside the gene matches. This CDR3 has 16 amino acids. Germline V gene sequence: CDR1 WSHSY, CDR2 SAAADI. CDR3 in DNA: TGCGCCAGCAGTCGGACTAGCGGGAGTCCGCAAGAGACCCAGTACTTC. It codes for CASSRTSGSPQETQYF.

J is TRBJ1-2 and V is TRBV11-3; D gene ambiguous. The CDR3 runs to 15 residues. V lost 2 bases and J 8 bases, leaving 18 bases between the germline ends. The germline V gene has CDR1 SGHNT and CDR2 YENEEA. CDR3 bases: TGTGCCAGCAGCTTATTTTCTTGGGCTTCTTCGGGCTACACCTTC. This sequence encodes CASSLFSWASSGYTF. Complete variable domain (other parts from reference TRBV11-3 and TRBJ1-2): EAGVVQSPRYKIIEKKQPVAFWCNPISGHNTLYWYLQNLGQGPELLIRYENEEAVDDSQLPKDRFSAERLKGVDSTLKIQPAELGDSAVYLCASSLFSWASSGYTFGSGTRLTVV.

The chain has TRBV9 and TRBJ2-4; TRBD1 matches at 7 bases. Germline lookup yields CDR1 SGDLS and CDR2 YYNGEE. The CDR3 runs to 13 residues. V lost 4 bases and J lost 6; bases outside the gene matches: 4. The CDR3: CASSPHRGNIQYF. In DNA form, the CDR3 reads TGTGCCAGCAGCCCACACAGGGGAAACATTCAGTACTTC.

This chain joins TRBV10-3 and TRBJ2-3; D perhaps matches TRBD2 (6 bases). Per germline, CDR1 ENHRY and CDR2 SYGVKD. The CDR3 covers 13 residues. V lost 8 bases and J lost 1, with 10 bases in between. The CDR3 loop is CAIRLVGTDTQYF. CDR3 DNA sequence: TGTGCCATCCGACTAGTCGGCACAGATACGCAGTATTTT.

The rearrangement uses TRBV6-8 and TRBJ1-3; TRBD1 might be the D (6 bases). Germline V CDR1 and CDR2: MNHGY, SAAAGT. The CDR3 covers 15 residues. V was cut by 6 bases and J by 3 bases, with 15 bases left in between. The CDR3 region has the DNA TGTGCCAGCAGAGCCGGGACAATCAGTGGAAACACCATATATTTT. This gives the protein CASRAGTISGNTIYF.

J is TRBJ1-2 and V is TRBV28; no clear D. Germline loops: CDR1 MDHEN, CDR2 SYDVKM. The CDR3 loop spans 12 amino acids. V was cut by 5 bases and J by 5 bases, with 9 bases left in between. Here the CDR3 reads CASSPDVYGYTF. In DNA, the CDR3 is TGTGCCAGCAGTCCGGACGTATATGGCTACACCTTC.

In this sample, this clone turned up a few times. The chain combines TRBV19 with TRBJ1-1; D gene unclear. The CDR3 covers 14 residues. Germline assignment: CDR1 LNHDA and CDR2 SQIVND (reference sequence). V was shortened by 5 bases and J by 1 base, with 11 bases between the two germline ends. The CDR3 sequence: CASSPRDENTEAFF. Here the CDR3 DNA reads TGTGCCAGTAGTCCCCGAGACGAGAACACTGAAGCTTTCTTT.

This clone has just one count. J is TRBJ1-4 and V is TRBV14, with D perhaps TRBD1 (5 bases). This CDR3 is 16 amino acids long. Trimming stripped 2 bases from V and 3 bases from J, with 13 bases between. CDR1 and CDR2 (germline): SGHDN, FVKESK. The DNA for the CDR3 is TGTGCCAGCAGCCAAATAAGCGGGGCCTCTAATGAAAAACTGTTTTTT. It encodes CASSQISGASNEKLFF.

This clone was seen only a few times. The chain employs TRBV6-8 and TRBJ1-5; TRBD1 aligns across 7 bases. Germline V gene sequence: CDR1 MNHGY, CDR2 SAAAGT. Unmatched junction bases numbered 4, after V lost 6 bases and J lost 2 bases. CDR3 length: 14 residues. CDR3 nucleotide sequence: TGTGCCAGCAGATTAGACAGGGGCAATCAGCCCCAGCATTTT. This gives the protein CASRLDRGNQPQHF.

This clone was seen a few times. The chain recombines TRBV18 with TRBJ2-3; weak D call: TRBD2 (6 bases). V lost 0 bases to trimming and J lost 2 bases, with 12 bases between them. The CDR3 spans 16 residues. CDR1 and CDR2 from the germline V gene are KGHSH and LQKENI. DNA for the CDR3: TGTGCCAGCTCACCACCGTCGGGAGCGGTCACAGATACGCAGTATTTT. It specifies CASSPPSGAVTDTQYF.

J is TRBJ2-5 and V is TRBV30; D is unclear. Between the trimmed V and J ends, which lost 2 bases and 5 bases, there was a span of 12 bases. This CDR3 has 13 amino acids. Germline V gene sequence: CDR1 GTSNPN, CDR2 SVGIG (reference sequence). CDR3 coding DNA: TGTGCCTGGAGTTCCCAAGTCAGGGAGACCCAGTACTTC. Its translation is CAWSSQVRETQYF.

V and J are TRBV14 and TRBJ2-1; 8 bases are a match to TRBD1. CDR3 length: 16 residues. Germline V lookup: CDR1 SGHDN, CDR2 FVKESK. The V and J ends lost 2 bases and 9 bases, in that order; junction bases with no gene match: 12. The chain's CDR3 is CASSQLGRGHRGEQFF. CDR3 bases: TGTGCCAGCAGCCAACTAGGCAGGGGGCATCGCGGTGAGCAGTTCTTC.

This clone was detected only once. V gene TRBV29-1 combines with J gene TRBJ2-7; 8 nucleotides align to TRBD2. With 4 bases clipped from V and 2 bases from J, the junction kept 1 base outside the gene matches. Germline CDR1 reads SQVTM; CDR2 reads ANQGSEA. This CDR3 is built from 12 residues. For the CDR3, the DNA is TGCAGCGTTGCTAGCGGGCCCTACGAGCAGTACTTC. Translation: CSVASGPYEQYF.

V and J are TRBV7-4 and TRBJ2-1; 9 nucleotides agree with TRBD2. Germline V lookup: CDR1 SGHVT, CDR2 SQSDAQ. V shed 4 bases and J 5 bases; nucleotides not matched to a gene: 12. This CDR3 has 17 amino acids. CDR3 DNA: TGTGCCAGCAGCTCAAATAGCGGGAGAGGGTGGAACAATGAGCAGTTCTTC. It translates to CASSSNSGRGWNNEQFF.

V and J are TRBV18 and TRBJ1-3; 8 nucleotides align to TRBD1. This CDR3 is built from 15 residues. The V and J ends lost 2 bases and 2 bases, in that order; junction bases with no gene match: 2. Germline CDR1 and CDR2: KGHSH and LQKENI. CDR3 nucleotides: TGTGCCAGCTCACCATCCAGGGGGCCTGGAAACACCATATATTTT. Encoded protein: CASSPSRGPGNTIYF.

This chain uses TRBV7-5 with TRBJ1-2. TRBV7-5 is listed as a pseudogene. This CDR3 contains 15 residues. The CDR3 region is CASSLALGYNYGYTF. In DNA form, the CDR3 reads TGTGCCAGCAGCTTAGCGCTGGGTTACAACTATGGCTACACCTTC.

This clone was seen only once. The chain combines TRBV6-8 with TRBJ1-5, with 8 positions matching TRBD1. Trimming cost V 5 bases and J 14 bases; bases outside gene matches: 20. The CDR3 is 16 amino acids. Germline CDR1 MNHGY, CDR2 SAAAGT. CDR3 DNA: TGTGCCAGCAGTATCAGCCACAGGGGGAGATTCACTCGGGAGCATTTT. It translates to CASSISHRGRFTREHF.

This clone was seen only a few times. The chain has TRBV18 and TRBJ1-2, with D unclear. Trimming took 3 bases from V and 4 from J, leaving 9 bases between them. The CDR3 covers 13 residues. Germline V gene sequence: CDR1 KGHSH, CDR2 LQKENI. CDR3 residues: CASSPGSGYGYTF. The CDR3 region has the DNA TGTGCCAGCTCACCTGGGTCGGGCTATGGCTACACCTTC.

This clone was seen only once. V and J are TRBV12-5 and TRBJ2-5; 10 bases agree with TRBD1. CDR1 and CDR2 (germline): LGHNT, FRNRAP. The CDR3 is 13 amino acids. The CDR3 protein is CASSRTGGETQYF. CDR3 DNA sequence: TGTGCCAGCTCCAGGACAGGGGGAGAGACCCAGTACTTC. The whole variable domain, remainder taken from reference TRBV12-5 and TRBJ2-5, is DARVTQTPRHKVTEMGQEVTMRCQPILGHNTVFWYRQTMMQGLELLAYFRNRAPLDDSGMPKDRFSAEMPDATLATLKIQPSEPRDSAVYFCASSRTGGETQYFGPGTRLLVL.

V gene TRBV15 combines with J gene TRBJ2-3; D is perhaps TRBD1 (5 bases). V was cut by 6 bases and J by 2 bases, with 12 bases left in between. Germline assignment: CDR1 LNHNV and CDR2 YYDKDF (reference sequence). The CDR3 is made up of 14 amino acids. The CDR3 sequence is CATSRGTLTDTQYF. For the CDR3, the DNA is TGTGCCACCAGTAGGGGCACTCTCACAGATACGCAGTATTTT.

The chain is built from TRBV6-8 and TRBJ1-1; 7 nucleotides line up with TRBD1. The V segment lost 5 bases and the J segment 0 bases; nucleotides outside the gene matches: 9. There are 16 residues in the CDR3. Germline CDR1 reads MNHGY; CDR2 reads SAAAGT. The DNA for the CDR3 is TGTGCCAGCAGTGATCGAGAGACAGGGATGAACACTGAAGCTTTCTTT. Translated: CASSDRETGMNTEAFF.

This sequence joins TRBV28 and TRBJ1-3; no clear D. CDR3 length equals 14 residues. Trimming removed 4 bases at V and 0 bases at J, with 7 bases between. CDR1 and CDR2 (germline): MDHEN, SYDVKM. The CDR3 spells CASSSTSSGNTIYF. In DNA, the CDR3 is TGTGCCAGCAGTTCTACATCCTCTGGAAACACCATATATTTT.

The chain is built from TRBV29-1 and TRBJ2-1, with D possibly matching TRBD2 (7 bases). The V end was cut by 4 bases, the J end by 9 bases, with 16 bases between. Germline V gives CDR1 SQVTM, CDR2 ANQGSEA. This CDR3 contains 13 residues. CDR3 sequence (DNA): TGCAGCGTTGGCCTCACGGGGGGCAGTGAGCAGTTCTTC. Translating gives CSVGLTGGSEQFF.

The V gene is TRBV5-1, the J gene TRBJ2-1; D gene ambiguous. The ends were cut back, 0 bases at V and 0 bases at J, with 7 bases in the middle. The germline CDR1 and CDR2 sequences are SGHRS and YFSETQ. CDR3 length equals 15 residues. CDR3 sequence reads: CASSLESSSYNEQFF. The CDR3 nucleotides are TGCGCCAGCAGCTTGGAGTCAAGCTCCTACAATGAGCAGTTCTTC.

This clone was picked up a small number of times. The V and J genes are TRBV19 and TRBJ1-5, with D tentatively TRBD1 (6 bases). The V gene lost 6 bases and the J gene lost 5 bases, with 17 bases spanning the gap. CDR3 size: 15 residues. Germline assignment: CDR1 LNHDA and CDR2 SQIVND (reference sequence). CDR3 in amino acids: CASSPGDIFHQPQHF. DNA for the CDR3: TGTGCCAGTAGCCCCGGGGACATCTTCCATCAGCCCCAGCATTTT. The full variable domain, its missing parts supplied by reference TRBV19 and TRBJ1-5, is DGGITQSPKYLFRKEGQNVTLSCEQNLNHDAMYWYRQDPGQGLRLIYYSQIVNDFQKGDIAEGYSVSREKKESFPLTVTSAQKNPTAFYLCASSPGDIFHQPQHFGDGTRLSIL.